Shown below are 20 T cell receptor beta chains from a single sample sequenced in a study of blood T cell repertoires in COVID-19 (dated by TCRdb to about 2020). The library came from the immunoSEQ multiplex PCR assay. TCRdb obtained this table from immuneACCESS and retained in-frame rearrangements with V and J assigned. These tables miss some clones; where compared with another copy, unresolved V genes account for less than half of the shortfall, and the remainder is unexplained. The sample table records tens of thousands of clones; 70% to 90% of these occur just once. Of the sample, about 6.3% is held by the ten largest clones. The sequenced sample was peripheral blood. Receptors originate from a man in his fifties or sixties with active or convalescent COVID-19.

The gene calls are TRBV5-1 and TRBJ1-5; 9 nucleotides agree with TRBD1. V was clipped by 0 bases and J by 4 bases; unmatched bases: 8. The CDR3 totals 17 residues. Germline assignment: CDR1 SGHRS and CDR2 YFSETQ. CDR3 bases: TGCGCCAGCAGCTTGGGTGGGACAGGGACCTCGAATCAGCCCCAGCATTTT. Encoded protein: CASSLGGTGTSNQPQHF.

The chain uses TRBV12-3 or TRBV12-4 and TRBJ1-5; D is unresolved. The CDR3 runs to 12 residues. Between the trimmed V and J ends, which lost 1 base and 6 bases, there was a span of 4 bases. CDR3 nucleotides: TGTGCCAGCAGTTTAGGAGGTCAGCCCCAGCATTTT. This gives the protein CASSLGGQPQHF.

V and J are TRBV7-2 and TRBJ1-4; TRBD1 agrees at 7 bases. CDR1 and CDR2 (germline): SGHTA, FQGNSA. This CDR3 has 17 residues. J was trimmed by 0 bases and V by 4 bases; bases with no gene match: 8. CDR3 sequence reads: CASSSAGTVATNEKLFF. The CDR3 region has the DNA TGTGCCAGCAGCTCAGCCGGGACAGTTGCAACTAATGAAAAACTGTTTTTT.

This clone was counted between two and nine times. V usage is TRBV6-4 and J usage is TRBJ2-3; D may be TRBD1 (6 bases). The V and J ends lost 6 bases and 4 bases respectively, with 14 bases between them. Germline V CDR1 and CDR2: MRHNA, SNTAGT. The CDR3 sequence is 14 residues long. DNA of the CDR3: TGTGCCAGCAGGAAACAGGGTGCGTCAGATACGCAGTATTTT. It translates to CASRKQGASDTQYF.

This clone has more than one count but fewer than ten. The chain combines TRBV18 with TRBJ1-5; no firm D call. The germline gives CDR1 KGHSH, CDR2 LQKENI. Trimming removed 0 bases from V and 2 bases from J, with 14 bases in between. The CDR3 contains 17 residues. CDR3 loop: CASSPPRLPRGNQPQHF. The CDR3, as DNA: TGTGCCAGCTCACCACCGAGACTGCCTCGGGGCAATCAGCCCCAGCATTTT.

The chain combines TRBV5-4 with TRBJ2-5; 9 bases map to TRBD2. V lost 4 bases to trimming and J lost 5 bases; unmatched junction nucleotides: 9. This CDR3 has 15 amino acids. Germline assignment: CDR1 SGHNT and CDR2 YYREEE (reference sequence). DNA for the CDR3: TGTGCCAGCAGCCCGGGGACTAGCTTGGGGGAGACCCAGTACTTC. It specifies CASSPGTSLGETQYF.

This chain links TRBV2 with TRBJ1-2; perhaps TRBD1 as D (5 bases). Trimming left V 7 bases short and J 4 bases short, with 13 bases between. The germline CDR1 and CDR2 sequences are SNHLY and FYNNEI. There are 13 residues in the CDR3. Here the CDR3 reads CASILQGTYGYTF. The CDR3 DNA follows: TGTGCCAGCATCCTCCAGGGCACCTATGGCTACACCTTC. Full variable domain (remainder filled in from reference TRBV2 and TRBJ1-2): EPEVTQTPSHQVTQMGQEVILRCVPISNHLYFYWYRQILGQKVEFLVSFYNNEISEKSEIFDDQFSVERPDGSNFTLKIRSTKLEDSAMYFCASILQGTYGYTFGSGTRLTVV.

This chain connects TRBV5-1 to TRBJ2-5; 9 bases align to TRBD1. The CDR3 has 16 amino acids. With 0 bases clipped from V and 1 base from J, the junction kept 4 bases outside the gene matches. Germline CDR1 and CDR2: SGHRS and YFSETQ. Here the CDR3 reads CASSLAPTGGQETQYF. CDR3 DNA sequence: TGCGCCAGCAGCTTGGCTCCGACAGGGGGCCAAGAGACCCAGTACTTC.

As DNA, the CDR3 is TGCGCCAGCAGAGACCAGACAGGGTTATATGAAGCTTTCTTT. Protein product: CASRDQTGLYEAFF. V gene TRBV10-2 combines with J gene TRBJ1-1; 7 bases map to TRBD1. CDR3 length equals 14 residues. V lost 6 bases, J lost 7 bases, and 11 bases stayed unmatched. In germline, CDR1 is WSHSY, CDR2 SAAADI.

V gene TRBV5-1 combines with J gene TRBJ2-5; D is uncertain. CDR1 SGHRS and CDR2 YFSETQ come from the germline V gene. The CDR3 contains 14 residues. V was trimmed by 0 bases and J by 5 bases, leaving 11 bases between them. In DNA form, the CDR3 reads TGCGCCAGCAGCTTGGCTTCAGTCGTGGAGACCCAGTACTTC. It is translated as CASSLASVVETQYF.

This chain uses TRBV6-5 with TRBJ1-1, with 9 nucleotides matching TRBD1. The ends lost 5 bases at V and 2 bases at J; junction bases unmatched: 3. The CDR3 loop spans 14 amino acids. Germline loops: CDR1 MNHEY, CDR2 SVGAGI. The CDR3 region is CASSMGQGNTEAFF. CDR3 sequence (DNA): TGTGCCAGCAGTATGGGACAGGGTAACACTGAAGCTTTCTTT.

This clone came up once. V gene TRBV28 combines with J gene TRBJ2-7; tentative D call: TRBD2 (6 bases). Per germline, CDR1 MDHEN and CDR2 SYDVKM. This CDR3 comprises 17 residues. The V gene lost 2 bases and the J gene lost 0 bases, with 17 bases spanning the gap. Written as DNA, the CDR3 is TGTGCCAGCAGTTTAGGGTTTGGAGGGGCCGACTCCTACGAGCAGTACTTC. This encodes CASSLGFGGADSYEQYF.

The CDR3 loop is CASGSRLAGGSEQYF. In DNA, the CDR3 is TGTGCTAGTGGTTCCCGACTAGCGGGAGGAAGCGAGCAGTACTTC. The chain recombines TRBV12-5 with TRBJ2-7; 13 nucleotides align to TRBD2. V was clipped by 4 bases and J by 6 bases; unmatched bases: 6. In germline, CDR1 is LGHNT, CDR2 FRNRAP. The CDR3 sequence is 15 residues long.

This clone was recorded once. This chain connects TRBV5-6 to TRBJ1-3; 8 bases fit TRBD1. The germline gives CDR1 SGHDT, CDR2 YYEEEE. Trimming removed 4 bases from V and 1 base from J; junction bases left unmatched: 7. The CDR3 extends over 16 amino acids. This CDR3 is CASSGARDRSGNTIYF. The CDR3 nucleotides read TGTGCCAGCAGCGGGGCACGGGACAGGTCTGGAAACACCATATATTTT.

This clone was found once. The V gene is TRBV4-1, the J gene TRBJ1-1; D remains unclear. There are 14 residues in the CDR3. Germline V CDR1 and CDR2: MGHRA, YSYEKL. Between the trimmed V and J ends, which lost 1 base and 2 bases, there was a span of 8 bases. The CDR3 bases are TGCGCCAGCAGCCAAGTGGAGGGTAACACTGAAGCTTTCTTT. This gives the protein CASSQVEGNTEAFF.

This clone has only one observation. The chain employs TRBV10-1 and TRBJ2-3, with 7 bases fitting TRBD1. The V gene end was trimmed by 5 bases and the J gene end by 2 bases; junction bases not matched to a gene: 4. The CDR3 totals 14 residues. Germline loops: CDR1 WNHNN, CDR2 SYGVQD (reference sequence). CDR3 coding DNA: TGCGCCAGCAGTCGGGACAGAAACACAGATACGCAGTATTTT. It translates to CASSRDRNTDTQYF.

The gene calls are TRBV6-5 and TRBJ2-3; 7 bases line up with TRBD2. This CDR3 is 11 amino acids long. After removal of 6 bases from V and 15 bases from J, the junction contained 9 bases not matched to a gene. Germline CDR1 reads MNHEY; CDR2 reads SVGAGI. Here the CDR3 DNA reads TGTGCCAGCAGCCTCGGGGGGAGTGTTTATTTT. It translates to CASSLGGSVYF.

This chain's CDR3 is CASSLDRGLGQPQHF. The CDR3 region has the DNA TGTGCCAGCAGCTTAGACAGGGGTTTAGGGCAGCCCCAGCATTTT. The chain employs TRBV11-2 and TRBJ1-5; TRBD1 might be the D (6 bases). The V gene's germline CDR1 is SGHAT and CDR2 FQNNGV. V lost 0 bases to trimming and J lost 7 bases, with 13 bases between them. This CDR3 is built from 15 residues.

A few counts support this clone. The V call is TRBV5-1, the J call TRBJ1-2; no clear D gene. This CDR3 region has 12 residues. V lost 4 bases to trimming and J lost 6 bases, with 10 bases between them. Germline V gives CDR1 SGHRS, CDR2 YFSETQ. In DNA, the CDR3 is TGCGCCAGCAGCCCCGGGAGGGATGGCTACACCTTC. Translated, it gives CASSPGRDGYTF.

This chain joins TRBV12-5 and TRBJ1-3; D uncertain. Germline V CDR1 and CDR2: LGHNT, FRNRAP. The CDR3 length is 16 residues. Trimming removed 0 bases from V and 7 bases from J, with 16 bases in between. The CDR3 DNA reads TGTGCTAGTGGTTTGGTAGGATTGGCCAACGGGAACACCATATATTTT. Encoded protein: CASGLVGLANGNTIYF.